These T cell receptor beta chains were read from a single sample in a study of blood T cell repertoires in COVID-19. Data came from immunoSEQ multiplex PCR; TCRdb stores just in-frame clones and leaves some out. This sample has about 200,000 clones, with 70% to 90% found just once. Sequencing was done on a sample of peripheral blood. These receptors all stem from a woman aged 40 to 50 with acute or convalescent COVID-19. Both conserved end residues are part of each CDR3. Each record gives: D gene, J gene, V gene, clone size, CDR3 protein, CDR3 DNA. D genes are given only for firm matches. Clone size is not always given. Where it is, it says once, few, many or a class for expanded clones.

d_call: TRBD1; j_call: TRBJ1-6; v_call: TRBV19; clone_size: NA; cdr3_aa: CASSPGTASNSPLHF; cdr3_nt: TGTGCCAGTAGCCCAGGGACAGCCAGCAATTCACCCCTCCACTTT
d_call: NA; j_call: TRBJ1-2; v_call: TRBV11-2; clone_size: NA; cdr3_aa: CASSLDRHIYGYTF; cdr3_nt: TGTGCCAGCAGCTTAGACAGACATATCTATGGCTACACCTTC
d_call: NA; j_call: TRBJ1-2; v_call: TRBV3-1/TRBV3-2; clone_size: once; cdr3_aa: CASSQGHLYGYTF; cdr3_nt: TGTGCCAGCAGCCAGGGACACCTCTATGGCTACACCTTC
d_call: TRBD2; j_call: TRBJ2-5; v_call: TRBV7-2; clone_size: NA; cdr3_aa: CASSLGWLAGRQETQYF; cdr3_nt: TGTGCCAGCAGCTTAGGATGGCTAGCGGGGAGACAAGAGACCCAGTACTTC
d_call: TRBD1; j_call: TRBJ1-1; v_call: TRBV7-6; clone_size: NA; cdr3_aa: CASSLFPQGDTEAFF; cdr3_nt: TGTGCCAGCAGCTTATTCCCCCAGGGGGACACTGAAGCTTTCTTT
d_call: NA; j_call: TRBJ1-1; v_call: TRBV2; clone_size: NA; cdr3_aa: CASSGNPPGSIF; cdr3_nt: TGTGCCAGCAGTGGGAACCCCCCAGGTTCCATCTTT
d_call: NA; j_call: TRBJ1-2; v_call: TRBV30; clone_size: NA; cdr3_aa: CAWSRGTKYGYTF; cdr3_nt: TGTGCCTGGAGTCGAGGCACGAAGTATGGCTACACCTTC
d_call: NA; j_call: TRBJ2-5; v_call: TRBV15; clone_size: NA; cdr3_aa: CATSRGLLQETQYF; cdr3_nt: TGTGCCACCAGCAGGGGACTCCTCCAAGAGACCCAGTACTTC
d_call: NA; j_call: TRBJ1-3; v_call: TRBV5-1; clone_size: NA; cdr3_aa: CASSLRPGAVGNTIYF; cdr3_nt: TGCGCCAGCAGCTTGAGACCGGGAGCAGTCGGAAACACCATATATTTT
d_call: TRBD1; j_call: TRBJ2-1; v_call: TRBV7-2; clone_size: NA; cdr3_aa: CASSFAGTENSYNEQFF; cdr3_nt: TGTGCCAGCAGCTTCGCCGGGACAGAAAACTCCTACAATGAGCAGTTCTTC
d_call: NA; j_call: TRBJ1-1; v_call: TRBV6-5; clone_size: NA; cdr3_aa: CAGRQAPNTEAFF; cdr3_nt: TGTGCCGGTCGACAGGCACCCAACACTGAAGCTTTCTTT
d_call: NA; j_call: TRBJ1-3; v_call: TRBV30; clone_size: NA; cdr3_aa: CAWSSGGNTIYF; cdr3_nt: TGTGCCTGGAGTTCGGGGGGAAACACCATATATTTT
d_call: TRBD2; j_call: TRBJ2-2; v_call: TRBV5-8; clone_size: NA; cdr3_aa: CASSLFGLDTGELFF; cdr3_nt: TGTGCCAGCAGCTTGTTCGGACTAGACACCGGGGAGCTGTTTTTT
d_call: NA; j_call: TRBJ2-5; v_call: TRBV6-5; clone_size: NA; cdr3_aa: CAGRDYQETQYF; cdr3_nt: TGTGCCGGCCGGGACTACCAAGAGACCCAGTACTTC
d_call: NA; j_call: TRBJ1-6; v_call: TRBV6-5; clone_size: NA; cdr3_aa: CASSSHNNSPLHF; cdr3_nt: TGTGCCAGCAGTTCTCACAATAATTCACCCCTCCACTTT
d_call: NA; j_call: TRBJ2-1; v_call: TRBV19; clone_size: NA; cdr3_aa: CASSTSGGGYNEQFF; cdr3_nt: TGTGCCAGTAGTACTTCCGGGGGTGGATACAATGAGCAGTTCTTC
d_call: NA; j_call: TRBJ2-3; v_call: TRBV11-2; clone_size: few; cdr3_aa: CASSFTHREDTQYF; cdr3_nt: TGTGCCAGCAGCTTTACCCACAGGGAGGATACGCAGTATTTT
d_call: NA; j_call: TRBJ2-4; v_call: TRBV9; clone_size: once; cdr3_aa: CASSADSLAKNIQYF; cdr3_nt: TGTGCCAGCAGCGCGGACAGCTTAGCCAAAAACATTCAGTACTTC
d_call: NA; j_call: TRBJ1-2; v_call: TRBV25-1; clone_size: NA; cdr3_aa: CASSRGERGYTF; cdr3_nt: TGTGCCAGCAGTCGGGGAGAGCGGGGCTACACCTTC
d_call: NA; j_call: TRBJ2-1; v_call: TRBV6-5; clone_size: NA; cdr3_aa: CASSYSSGSSYNEQFF; cdr3_nt: TGTGCCAGCAGTTACTCGTCGGGGAGCTCCTACAATGAGCAGTTCTTC
d_call: NA; j_call: TRBJ1-5; v_call: TRBV6-1; clone_size: NA; cdr3_aa: CASSENEVHQPQHF; cdr3_nt: TGTGCCAGCAGTGAAAACGAGGTCCATCAGCCCCAGCATTTT
d_call: TRBD2; j_call: TRBJ2-3; v_call: TRBV6-1; clone_size: NA; cdr3_aa: CASSGSGGTLWGDTQYF; cdr3_nt: TGTGCCAGCAGTGGTAGCGGGGGGACCTTATGGGGAGATACGCAGTATTTT
d_call: NA; j_call: TRBJ1-1; v_call: TRBV7-9; clone_size: NA; cdr3_aa: CASSWAETEAFF; cdr3_nt: TGTGCCAGCAGCTGGGCCGAGACTGAAGCTTTCTTT
d_call: NA; j_call: TRBJ1-1; v_call: TRBV11-2; clone_size: NA; cdr3_aa: CASSLSASNTEAFF; cdr3_nt: TGTGCCAGCAGCTTATCAGCGTCGAACACTGAAGCTTTCTTT
d_call: NA; j_call: TRBJ2-3; v_call: TRBV2; clone_size: NA; cdr3_aa: CASSESYADTQYF; cdr3_nt: TGTGCCAGCAGTGAGAGCTACGCGGATACGCAGTATTTT
d_call: NA; j_call: TRBJ1-2; v_call: TRBV5-1; clone_size: NA; cdr3_aa: CASSLDSYGYTF; cdr3_nt: TGCGCCAGCAGCTTGGACAGCTATGGCTACACCTTC
d_call: NA; j_call: TRBJ1-1; v_call: TRBV4-2; clone_size: few; cdr3_aa: CASSHTGFTEAFF; cdr3_nt: TGTGCCAGCAGCCATACAGGGTTCACTGAAGCTTTCTTT
d_call: TRBD2; j_call: TRBJ2-3; v_call: TRBV5-6; clone_size: NA; cdr3_aa: CASRQPGLASDTQYF; cdr3_nt: TGTGCCAGCAGGCAGCCGGGACTAGCGTCAGATACGCAGTATTTT
d_call: NA; j_call: TRBJ2-1; v_call: TRBV29-1; clone_size: once; cdr3_aa: CSLNFKNEQFF; cdr3_nt: TGCAGCTTAAACTTTAAAAATGAGCAGTTCTTC
d_call: TRBD2; j_call: TRBJ2-3; v_call: TRBV27; clone_size: NA; cdr3_aa: CASSLSASGGGMKQYF; cdr3_nt: TGTGCCAGCAGTTTATCGGCGAGCGGGGGGGGAATGAAGCAGTATTTT
d_call: NA; j_call: TRBJ2-5; v_call: TRBV4-1; clone_size: NA; cdr3_aa: CASSLNGETQYF; cdr3_nt: TGCGCCAGCAGCCTAAACGGGGAGACCCAGTACTTC
d_call: NA; j_call: TRBJ1-2; v_call: TRBV24-1; clone_size: once; cdr3_aa: CATRGTTDYGYTF; cdr3_nt: TGTGCCACCAGGGGGACAACAGATTATGGCTACACCTTC
d_call: NA; j_call: TRBJ2-3; v_call: TRBV19; clone_size: NA; cdr3_aa: CASSRVYSSDTQYF; cdr3_nt: TGTGCCAGTAGCCGCGTCTACAGTTCCGATACGCAGTATTTT
d_call: TRBD1; j_call: TRBJ1-2; v_call: TRBV3-1/TRBV3-2; clone_size: NA; cdr3_aa: CASSLRTGAGYGYTF; cdr3_nt: TGTGCCAGCAGCCTCCGGACAGGGGCTGGGTATGGCTACACCTTC
d_call: NA; j_call: TRBJ2-1; v_call: TRBV1; clone_size: NA; cdr3_aa: CTSSDRTSGGVDNEQFF; cdr3_nt: TGCACCAGCAGCGACAGGACTAGCGGGGGGGTGGACAATGAGCAGTTCTTC
d_call: NA; j_call: TRBJ2-3; v_call: TRBV30; clone_size: once; cdr3_aa: CAWSVRGRLSTDTQYF; cdr3_nt: TGTGCCTGGAGTGTACGTGGCAGACTTAGCACAGATACGCAGTATTTT
d_call: TRBD1; j_call: TRBJ1-2; v_call: TRBV29-1; clone_size: NA; cdr3_aa: CSSLGTGGPKNYGYTF; cdr3_nt: TGCAGCTCCCTGGGGACAGGGGGCCCTAAAAACTATGGCTACACCTTC
d_call: TRBD1; j_call: TRBJ1-2; v_call: TRBV9; clone_size: once; cdr3_aa: CASSVDIGQGNYGYTF; cdr3_nt: TGTGCCAGCAGCGTAGATATAGGACAGGGGAACTATGGCTACACCTTC
d_call: NA; j_call: TRBJ1-1; v_call: TRBV11-2; clone_size: NA; cdr3_aa: CASSLSIRDKNTEAFF; cdr3_nt: TGTGCCAGCAGCTTATCGATAAGGGACAAGAACACTGAAGCTTTCTTT
d_call: NA; j_call: TRBJ1-2; v_call: TRBV19; clone_size: NA; cdr3_aa: CASNNGGGVRHTF; cdr3_nt: TGTGCCAGTAACAACGGGGGAGGGGTACGCCACACCTTC
d_call: NA; j_call: TRBJ1-1; v_call: TRBV30; clone_size: NA; cdr3_aa: CAWSVLSENTEAFF; cdr3_nt: TGTGCCTGGAGTGTACTGAGTGAGAACACTGAAGCTTTCTTT
d_call: TRBD1; j_call: TRBJ2-3; v_call: TRBV12-5; clone_size: NA; cdr3_aa: CASGLTRTGFTDTQYF; cdr3_nt: TGTGCTAGTGGTCTCACCCGGACAGGGTTTACAGATACGCAGTATTTT
d_call: NA; j_call: TRBJ2-6; v_call: TRBV18; clone_size: NA; cdr3_aa: CASSTQGYGANVLTF; cdr3_nt: TGTGCCAGCTCAACCCAGGGTTACGGGGCCAACGTCCTGACTTTC
d_call: TRBD1; j_call: TRBJ1-1; v_call: TRBV9; clone_size: few; cdr3_aa: CASSPDREAFF; cdr3_nt: TGTGCCAGCAGCCCGGACAGGGAGGCTTTCTTT
d_call: NA; j_call: TRBJ1-4; v_call: TRBV7-9; clone_size: NA; cdr3_aa: CASSPLDSSTNEKLFF; cdr3_nt: TGTGCCAGCAGCCCGTTGGACAGTTCCACGAATGAAAAACTGTTTTTT